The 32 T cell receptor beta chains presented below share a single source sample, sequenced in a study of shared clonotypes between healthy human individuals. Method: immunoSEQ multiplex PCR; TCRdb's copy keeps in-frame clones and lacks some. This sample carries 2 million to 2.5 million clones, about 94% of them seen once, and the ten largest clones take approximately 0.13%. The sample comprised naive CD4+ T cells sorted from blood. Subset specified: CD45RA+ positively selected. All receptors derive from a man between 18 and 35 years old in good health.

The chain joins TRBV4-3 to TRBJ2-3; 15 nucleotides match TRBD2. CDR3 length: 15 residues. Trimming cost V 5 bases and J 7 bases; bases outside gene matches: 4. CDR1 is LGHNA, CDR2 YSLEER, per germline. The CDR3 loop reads CASSWGLAGGYTQYF. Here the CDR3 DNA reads TGCGCCAGCAGCTGGGGACTAGCGGGAGGATATACGCAGTATTTT.

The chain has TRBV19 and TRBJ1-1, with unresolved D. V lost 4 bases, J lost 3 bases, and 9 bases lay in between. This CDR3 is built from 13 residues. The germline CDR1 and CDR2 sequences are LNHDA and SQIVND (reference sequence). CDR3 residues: CASSSRRDTEAFF. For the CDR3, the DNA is TGTGCCAGTAGTAGTCGACGGGACACTGAAGCTTTCTTT. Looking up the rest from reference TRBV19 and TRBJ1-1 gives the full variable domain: DGGITQSPKYLFRKEGQNVTLSCEQNLNHDAMYWYRQDPGQGLRLIYYSQIVNDFQKGDIAEGYSVSREKKESFPLTVTSAQKNPTAFYLCASSSRRDTEAFFGQGTRLTVV.

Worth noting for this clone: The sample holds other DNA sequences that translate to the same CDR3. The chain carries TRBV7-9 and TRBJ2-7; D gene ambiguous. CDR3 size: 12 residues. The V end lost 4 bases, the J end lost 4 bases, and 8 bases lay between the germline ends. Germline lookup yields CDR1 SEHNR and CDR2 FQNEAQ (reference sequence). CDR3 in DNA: TGTGCCAGCAGCTCCCTAGGATACGAGCAGTACTTC. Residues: CASSSLGYEQYF.

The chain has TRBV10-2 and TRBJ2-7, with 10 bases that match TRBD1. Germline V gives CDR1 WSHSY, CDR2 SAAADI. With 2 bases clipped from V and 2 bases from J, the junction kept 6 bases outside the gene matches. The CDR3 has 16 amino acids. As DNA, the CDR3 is TGCGCCAGCAGTGAGAGATCCGGGACAGGGGCCTACGAGCAGTACTTC. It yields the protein CASSERSGTGAYEQYF.

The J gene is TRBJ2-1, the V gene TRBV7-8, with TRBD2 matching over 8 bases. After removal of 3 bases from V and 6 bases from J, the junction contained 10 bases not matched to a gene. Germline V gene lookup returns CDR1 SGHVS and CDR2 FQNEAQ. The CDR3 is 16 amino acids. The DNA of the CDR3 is TGTGCCAGCAGCTTGATCGGCGCGGGGGGTCCCAATGAGCAGTTCTTC. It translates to CASSLIGAGGPNEQFF. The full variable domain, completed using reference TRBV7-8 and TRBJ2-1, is GAGVSQSPRYKVAKRGQDVALRCDPISGHVSLFWYQQALGQGPEFLTYFQNEAQLDKSGLPSDRFFAERPEGSVSTLKIQRTQQEDSAVYLCASSLIGAGGPNEQFFGPGTRLTVL.

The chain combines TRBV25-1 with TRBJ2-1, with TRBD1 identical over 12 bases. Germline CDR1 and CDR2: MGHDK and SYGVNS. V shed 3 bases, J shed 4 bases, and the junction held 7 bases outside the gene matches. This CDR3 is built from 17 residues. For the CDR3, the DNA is TGTGCCAGCAGTGACCCCCCGGGACAGGGGGCGTACAATGAGCAGTTCTTC. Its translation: CASSDPPGQGAYNEQFF.

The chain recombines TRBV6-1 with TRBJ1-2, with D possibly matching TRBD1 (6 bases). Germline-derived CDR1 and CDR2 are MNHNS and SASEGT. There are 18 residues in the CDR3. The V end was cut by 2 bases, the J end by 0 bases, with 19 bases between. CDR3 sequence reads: CASSERGGGSSSNYGYTF. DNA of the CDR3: TGTGCCAGCAGTGAAAGAGGTGGGGGCTCCTCGTCTAACTATGGCTACACCTTC.

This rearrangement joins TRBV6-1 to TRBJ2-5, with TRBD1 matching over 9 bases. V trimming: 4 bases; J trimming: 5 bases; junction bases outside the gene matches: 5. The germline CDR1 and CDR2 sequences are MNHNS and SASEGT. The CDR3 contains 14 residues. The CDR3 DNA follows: TGTGCCAGCAGTGTTACAGGGGGCCAGGAGACCCAGTACTTC. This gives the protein CASSVTGGQETQYF.

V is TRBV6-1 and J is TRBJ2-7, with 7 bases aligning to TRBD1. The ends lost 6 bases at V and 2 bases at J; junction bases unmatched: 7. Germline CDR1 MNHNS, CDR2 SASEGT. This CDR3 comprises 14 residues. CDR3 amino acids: CASRVDRSAYEQYF. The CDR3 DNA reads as TGTGCCAGCAGAGTGGACAGGTCCGCCTACGAGCAGTACTTC.

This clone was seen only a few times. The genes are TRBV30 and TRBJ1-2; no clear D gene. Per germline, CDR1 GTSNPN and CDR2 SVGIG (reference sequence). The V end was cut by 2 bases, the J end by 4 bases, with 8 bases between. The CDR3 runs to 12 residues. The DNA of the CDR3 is TGTGCCTGGAGTAGGGCGGGCTATGGCTACACCTTC. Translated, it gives CAWSRAGYGYTF.

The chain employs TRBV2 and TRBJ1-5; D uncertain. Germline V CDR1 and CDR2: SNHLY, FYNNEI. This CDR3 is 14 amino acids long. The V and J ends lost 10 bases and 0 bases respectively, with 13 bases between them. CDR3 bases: TGTGCCACCAAGACGGCGTATAGCAATCAGCCCCAGCATTTT. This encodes CATKTAYSNQPQHF.

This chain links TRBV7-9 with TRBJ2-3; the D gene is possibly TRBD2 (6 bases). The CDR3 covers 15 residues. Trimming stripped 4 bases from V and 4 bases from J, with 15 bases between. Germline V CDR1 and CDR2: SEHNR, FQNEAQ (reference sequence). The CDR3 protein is CASSSGIAVSDTQYF. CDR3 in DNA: TGTGCCAGCAGCTCAGGGATAGCGGTATCAGATACGCAGTATTTT.

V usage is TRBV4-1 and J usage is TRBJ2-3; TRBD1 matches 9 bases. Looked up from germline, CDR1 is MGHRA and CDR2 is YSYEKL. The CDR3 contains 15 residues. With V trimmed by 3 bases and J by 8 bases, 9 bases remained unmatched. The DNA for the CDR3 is TGCGCCAGCAGCCAGCAGACAGGGGGTTTGGTTACGCAGTATTTT. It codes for CASSQQTGGLVTQYF.

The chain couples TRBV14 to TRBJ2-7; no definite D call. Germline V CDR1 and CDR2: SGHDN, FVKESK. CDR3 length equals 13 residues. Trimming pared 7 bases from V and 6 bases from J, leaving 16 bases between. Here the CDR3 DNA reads TGTGCCAGCACAGCCACTACAGTGGGCGAGCAGTACTTC. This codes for CASTATTVGEQYF. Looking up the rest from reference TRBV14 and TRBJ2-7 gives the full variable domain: EAGVTQFPSHSVIEKGQTVTLRCDPISGHDNLYWYRRVMGKEIKFLLHFVKESKQDESGMPNNRFLAERTGGTYSTLKVQPAELEDSGVYFCASTATTVGEQYFGPGTRLTVT.

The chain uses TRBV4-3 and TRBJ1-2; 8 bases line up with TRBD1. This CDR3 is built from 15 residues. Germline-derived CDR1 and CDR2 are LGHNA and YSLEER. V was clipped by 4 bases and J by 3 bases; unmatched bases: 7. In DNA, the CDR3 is TGCGCCAGCAGCCCCGCGGACAGGGATGACTATGGCTACACCTTC. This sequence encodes CASSPADRDDYGYTF.

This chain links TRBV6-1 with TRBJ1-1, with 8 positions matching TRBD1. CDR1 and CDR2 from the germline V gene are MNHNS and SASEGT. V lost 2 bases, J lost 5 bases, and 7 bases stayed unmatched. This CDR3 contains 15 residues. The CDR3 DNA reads TGTGCCAGCAGTGAACCCCAGGGGGCGCGGACTGAAGCTTTCTTT. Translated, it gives CASSEPQGARTEAFF.

The CDR3, as DNA: TGTGCCATCAGCGGATCGGGGGTAGATACGCAGTATTTT. Encoded protein: CAISGSGVDTQYF. This chain links TRBV10-3 with TRBJ2-3, with a weak D call TRBD2 (6 bases). V was cut by 6 bases and J by 5 bases, with 12 bases left in between. The CDR3 length is 13 residues. The V gene's germline CDR1 is ENHRY and CDR2 SYGVKD.

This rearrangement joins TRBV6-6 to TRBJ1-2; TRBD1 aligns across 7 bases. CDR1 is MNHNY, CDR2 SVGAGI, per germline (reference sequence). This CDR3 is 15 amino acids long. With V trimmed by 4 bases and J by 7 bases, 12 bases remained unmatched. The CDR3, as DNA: TGTGCCAGCAGTTCTTCCGACAGGGCATGGAGTGGCTACACCTTC. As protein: CASSSSDRAWSGYTF.

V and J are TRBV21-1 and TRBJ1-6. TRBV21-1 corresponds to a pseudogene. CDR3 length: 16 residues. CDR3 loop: CASSKLRRWRNSPLHF. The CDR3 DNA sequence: TGTGCCAGCAGCAAACTCCGGCGGTGGCGGAATTCACCCCTCCACTTT.

The CDR3 coding sequence is TGTGCCAGCAGCCATGGGCAGGGAGGAAACGAGCAGTACTTC. Its protein product is CASSHGQGGNEQYF. The chain is built from TRBV6-6 and TRBJ2-7; D may be TRBD2 (6 bases). The CDR3 extends over 14 amino acids. V lost 6 bases and J lost 5, with 17 bases in between. Germline CDR1 and CDR2: MNHNY and SVGAGI (reference sequence).

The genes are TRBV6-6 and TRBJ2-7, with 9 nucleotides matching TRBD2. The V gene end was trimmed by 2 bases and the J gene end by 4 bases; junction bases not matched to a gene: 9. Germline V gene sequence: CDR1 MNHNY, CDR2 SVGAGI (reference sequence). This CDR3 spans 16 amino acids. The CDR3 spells CASSYPFAGGDYEQYF. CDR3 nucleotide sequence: TGTGCCAGCAGTTACCCTTTTGCGGGGGGGGATTACGAGCAGTACTTC.

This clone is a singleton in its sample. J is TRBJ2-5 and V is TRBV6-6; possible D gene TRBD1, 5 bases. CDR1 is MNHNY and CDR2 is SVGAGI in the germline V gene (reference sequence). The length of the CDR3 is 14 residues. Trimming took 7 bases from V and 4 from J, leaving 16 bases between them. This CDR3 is CASTPSGQVETQYF. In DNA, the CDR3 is TGTGCCAGCACCCCCTCTGGACAAGTAGAGACCCAGTACTTC.

The DNA for the CDR3 is TGTGCCAGCAGCTTAGGACCTCGGGGGACCGGGGAGCTGTTTTTT. This translates into CASSLGPRGTGELFF. The genes are TRBV7-2 and TRBJ2-2; the D gene is possibly TRBD2 (6 bases). This CDR3 has 15 residues. Germline V CDR1 and CDR2: SGHTA, FQGNSA. V lost 1 base and J 5 bases, leaving 11 bases between the germline ends.

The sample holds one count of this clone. In DNA form, the CDR3 reads TGTGCCAGCAGTACTGGACTAGCCGGTGAGACCCAGTACTTC. Encoded protein: CASSTGLAGETQYF. The chain is built from TRBV27 and TRBJ2-5, with 8 nucleotides matching TRBD2. After removal of 5 bases from V and 5 bases from J, the junction contained 7 bases not matched to a gene. The CDR3 is 14 residues long. Germline V lookup: CDR1 MNHEY, CDR2 SMNVEV (reference sequence).

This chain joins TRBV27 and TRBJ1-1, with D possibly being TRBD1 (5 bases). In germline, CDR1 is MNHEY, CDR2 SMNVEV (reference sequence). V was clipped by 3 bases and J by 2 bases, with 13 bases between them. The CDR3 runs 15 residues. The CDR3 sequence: CASSFSGAPNTEAFF. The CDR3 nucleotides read TGTGCCAGCAGTTTCTCCGGGGCACCCAACACTGAAGCTTTCTTT.

The CDR3 loop is CASSYSGGVRNEQYF. CDR3 DNA: TGTGCCAGCAGTTACTCCGGGGGAGTTAGGAACGAGCAGTACTTC. This chain joins TRBV6-6 and TRBJ2-7; TRBD2 might be the D (6 bases). In germline, CDR1 is MNHNY, CDR2 SVGAGI (reference sequence). Trimming removed 0 bases from V and 5 bases from J, with 14 bases in between. There are 15 residues in the CDR3.

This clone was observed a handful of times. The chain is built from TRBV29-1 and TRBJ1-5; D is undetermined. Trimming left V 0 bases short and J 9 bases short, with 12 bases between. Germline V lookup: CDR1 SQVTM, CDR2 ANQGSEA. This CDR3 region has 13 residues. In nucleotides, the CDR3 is TGCAGCGTTGAAGAGCTCTTGGGTGGGCCCCAGCATTTT. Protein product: CSVEELLGGPQHF.

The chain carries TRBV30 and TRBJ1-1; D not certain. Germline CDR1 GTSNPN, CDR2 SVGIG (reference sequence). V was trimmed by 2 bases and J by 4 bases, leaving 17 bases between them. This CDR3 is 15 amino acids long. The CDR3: CAWSPPSGWVTEAFF. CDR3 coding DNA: TGTGCCTGGAGTCCGCCGTCGGGGTGGGTCACTGAAGCTTTCTTT.

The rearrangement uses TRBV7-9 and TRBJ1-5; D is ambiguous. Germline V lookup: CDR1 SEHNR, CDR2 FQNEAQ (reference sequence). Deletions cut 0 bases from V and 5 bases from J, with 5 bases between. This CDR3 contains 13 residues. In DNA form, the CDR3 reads TGTGCCAGCAGCTTAGCCTCGGATCAGCCCCAGCATTTT. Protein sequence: CASSLASDQPQHF.

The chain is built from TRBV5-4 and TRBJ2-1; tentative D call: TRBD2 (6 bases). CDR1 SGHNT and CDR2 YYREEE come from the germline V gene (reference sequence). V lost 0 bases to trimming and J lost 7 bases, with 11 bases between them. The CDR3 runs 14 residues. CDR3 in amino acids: CASSLDRGVNEQFF. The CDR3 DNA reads TGTGCCAGCAGCTTGGACCGCGGGGTAAATGAGCAGTTCTTC.

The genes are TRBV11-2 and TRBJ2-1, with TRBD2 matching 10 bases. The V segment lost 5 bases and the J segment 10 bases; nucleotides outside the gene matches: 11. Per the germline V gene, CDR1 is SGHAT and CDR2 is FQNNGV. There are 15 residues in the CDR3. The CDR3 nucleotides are TGTGCCAGCAGCCCCCGACTAGCGGGCAGTGGGGAGCAGTTCTTC. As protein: CASSPRLAGSGEQFF.

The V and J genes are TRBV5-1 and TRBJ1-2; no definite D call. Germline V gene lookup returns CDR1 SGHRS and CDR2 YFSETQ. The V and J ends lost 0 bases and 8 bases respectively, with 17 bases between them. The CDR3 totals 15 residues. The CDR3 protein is CASSLALNGMDGYTF. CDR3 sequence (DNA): TGCGCCAGCAGCTTGGCACTCAACGGAATGGACGGCTACACCTTC.